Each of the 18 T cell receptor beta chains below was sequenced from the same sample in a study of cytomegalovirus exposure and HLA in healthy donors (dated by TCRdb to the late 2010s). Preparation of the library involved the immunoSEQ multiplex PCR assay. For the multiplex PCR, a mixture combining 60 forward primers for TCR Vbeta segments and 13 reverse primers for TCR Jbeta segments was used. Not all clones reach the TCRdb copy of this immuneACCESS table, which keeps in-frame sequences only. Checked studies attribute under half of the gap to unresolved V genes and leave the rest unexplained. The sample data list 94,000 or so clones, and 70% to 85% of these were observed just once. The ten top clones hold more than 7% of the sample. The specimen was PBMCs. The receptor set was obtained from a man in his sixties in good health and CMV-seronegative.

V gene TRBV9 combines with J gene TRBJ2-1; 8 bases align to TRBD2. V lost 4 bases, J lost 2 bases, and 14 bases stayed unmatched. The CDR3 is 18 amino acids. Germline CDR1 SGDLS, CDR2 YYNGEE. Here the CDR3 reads CASSQSHSLLAAYNEQFF. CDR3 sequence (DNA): TGTGCCAGCAGCCAGTCACACTCTTTACTAGCGGCCTACAATGAGCAGTTCTTC.

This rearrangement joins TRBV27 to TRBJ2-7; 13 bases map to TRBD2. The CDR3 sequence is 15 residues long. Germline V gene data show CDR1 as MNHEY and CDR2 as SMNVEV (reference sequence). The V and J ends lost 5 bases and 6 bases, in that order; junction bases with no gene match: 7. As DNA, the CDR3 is TGTGCCAGCAGTGTACTAGCGGGGGGGCTAACCGAGCAGTACTTC. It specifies CASSVLAGGLTEQYF.

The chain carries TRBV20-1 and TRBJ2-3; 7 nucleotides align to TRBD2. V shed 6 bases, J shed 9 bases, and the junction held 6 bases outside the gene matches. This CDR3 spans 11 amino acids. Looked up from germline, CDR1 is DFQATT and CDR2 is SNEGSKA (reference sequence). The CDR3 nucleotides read TGCAGTGCCCTCCTAGCGGAGACGCAGTATTTT. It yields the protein CSALLAETQYF.

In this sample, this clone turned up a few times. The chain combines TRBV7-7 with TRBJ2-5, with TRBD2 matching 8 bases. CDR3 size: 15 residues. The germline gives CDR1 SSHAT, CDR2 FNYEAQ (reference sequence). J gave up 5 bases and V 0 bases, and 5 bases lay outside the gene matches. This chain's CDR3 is CASSLAVGGVETQYF. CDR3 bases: TGTGCCAGCAGCTTAGCCGTCGGGGGGGTGGAGACCCAGTACTTC.

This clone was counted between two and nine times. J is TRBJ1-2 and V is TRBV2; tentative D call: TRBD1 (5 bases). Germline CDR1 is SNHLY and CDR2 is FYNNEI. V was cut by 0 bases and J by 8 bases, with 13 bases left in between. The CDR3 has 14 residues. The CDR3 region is CASSEAWGDGGYTF. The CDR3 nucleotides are TGTGCCAGCAGTGAAGCGTGGGGGGATGGAGGCTACACCTTC.

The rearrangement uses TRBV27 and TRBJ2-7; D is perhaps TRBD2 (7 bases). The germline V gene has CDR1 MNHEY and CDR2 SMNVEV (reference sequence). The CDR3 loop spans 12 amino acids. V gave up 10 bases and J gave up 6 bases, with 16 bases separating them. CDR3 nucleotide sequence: TGTGCCACCCGCGGCCGGGGGGCCGAGCAGTACTTC. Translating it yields CATRGRGAEQYF.

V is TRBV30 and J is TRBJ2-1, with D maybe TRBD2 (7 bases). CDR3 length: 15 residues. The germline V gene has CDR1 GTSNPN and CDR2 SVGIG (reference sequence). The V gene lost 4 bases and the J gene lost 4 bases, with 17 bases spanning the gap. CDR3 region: CAWTASGDTYNEQFF. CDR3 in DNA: TGTGCCTGGACCGCAAGCGGGGACACGTACAATGAGCAGTTCTTC. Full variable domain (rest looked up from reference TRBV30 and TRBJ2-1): SQTIHQWPATLVQPVGSPLSLECTVEGTSNPNLYWYRQAAGRGLQLLFYSVGIGQISSEVPQNLSASRPQDRQFILSSKKLLLSDSGFYLCAWTASGDTYNEQFFGPGTRLTVL.

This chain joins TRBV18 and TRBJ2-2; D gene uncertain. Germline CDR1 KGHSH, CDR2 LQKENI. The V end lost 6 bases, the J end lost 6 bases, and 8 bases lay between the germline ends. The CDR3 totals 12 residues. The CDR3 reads CASSSEAGELFF. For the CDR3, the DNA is TGTGCCAGCTCCTCCGAGGCCGGGGAGCTGTTTTTT.

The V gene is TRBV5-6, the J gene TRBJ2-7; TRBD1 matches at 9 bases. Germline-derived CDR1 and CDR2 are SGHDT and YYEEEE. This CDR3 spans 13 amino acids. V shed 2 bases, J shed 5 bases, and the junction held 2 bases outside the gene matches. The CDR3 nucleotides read TGTGCCAGCAGCTTACAGGGGGCGGACGAGCAGTACTTC. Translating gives CASSLQGADEQYF.

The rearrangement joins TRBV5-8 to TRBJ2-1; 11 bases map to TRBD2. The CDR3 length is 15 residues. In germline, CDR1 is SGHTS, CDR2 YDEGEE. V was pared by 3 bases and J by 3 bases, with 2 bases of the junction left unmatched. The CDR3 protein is CASSSSGRNYNEQFF. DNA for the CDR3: TGTGCCAGCAGCTCTAGCGGGAGGAACTACAATGAGCAGTTCTTC. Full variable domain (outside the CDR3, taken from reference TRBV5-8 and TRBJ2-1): EAGVTQSPTHLIKTRGQQATLRCSPISGHTSVYWYQQALGLGLQFLLWYDEGEERNRGNFPPRFSGRQFPNYSSELNVNALELEDSALYLCASSSSGRNYNEQFFGPGTRLTVL.

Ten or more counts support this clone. CDR3 residues: CASSEAGGSTDTQYF. The CDR3 DNA reads as TGTGCCAGCAGTGAAGCGGGGGGTAGCACAGATACGCAGTATTTT. The chain is built from TRBV6-4 and TRBJ2-3, with TRBD2 matching 9 bases. The CDR3 totals 15 residues. Unmatched junction bases numbered 1, after V lost 3 bases and J lost 0 bases. Germline V gene data show CDR1 as MRHNA and CDR2 as SNTAGT.

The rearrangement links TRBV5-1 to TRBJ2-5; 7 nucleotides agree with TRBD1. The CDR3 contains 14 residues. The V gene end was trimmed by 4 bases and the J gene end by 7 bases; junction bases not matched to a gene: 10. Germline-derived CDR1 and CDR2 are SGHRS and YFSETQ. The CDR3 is CASSPGQLEGTQYF. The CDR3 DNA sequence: TGCGCCAGCAGCCCGGGACAGCTAGAGGGGACCCAGTACTTC. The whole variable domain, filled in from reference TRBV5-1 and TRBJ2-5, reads KAGVTQTPRYLIKTRGQQVTLSCSPISGHRSVSWYQQTPGQGLQFLFEYFSETQRNKGNFPGRFSGRQFSNSRSEMNVSTLELGDSALYLCASSPGQLEGTQYFGPGTRLLVL.

CDR3 DNA: TGCAGCGTGGCAGACCAAGAGACCCAGTACTTC. Amino acids: CSVADQETQYF. This sequence joins TRBV29-1 and TRBJ2-5, with D unclear. From germline, CDR1 is SQVTM and CDR2 ANQGSEA. The V end lost 6 bases, the J end lost 0 bases, and 5 bases lay between the germline ends. The CDR3 sequence is 11 residues long.

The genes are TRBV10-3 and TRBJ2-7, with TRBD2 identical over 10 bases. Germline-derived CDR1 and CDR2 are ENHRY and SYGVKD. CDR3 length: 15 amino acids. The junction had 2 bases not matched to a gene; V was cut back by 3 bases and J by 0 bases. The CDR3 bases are TGTGCCATCAGTGACAGACTAGCGGGCTCCTACGAGCAGTACTTC. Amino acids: CAISDRLAGSYEQYF.

CDR3 sequence: CASSLATGGNQPQHF. The CDR3, as DNA: TGTGCCAGCAGCTTAGCGACAGGGGGCAATCAGCCCCAGCATTTT. This chain uses TRBV7-2 with TRBJ1-5; 8 bases fit TRBD1. J lost 2 bases, V lost 0 bases, and 0 bases had no gene match. The germline V gene has CDR1 SGHTA and CDR2 FQGNSA. The CDR3 extends over 15 amino acids.

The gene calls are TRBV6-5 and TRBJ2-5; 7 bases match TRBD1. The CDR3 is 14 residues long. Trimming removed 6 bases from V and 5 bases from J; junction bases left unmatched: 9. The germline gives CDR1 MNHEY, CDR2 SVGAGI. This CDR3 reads CASSSRGFGETQYF. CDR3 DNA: TGTGCCAGCAGCAGCAGGGGGTTTGGGGAGACCCAGTACTTC.

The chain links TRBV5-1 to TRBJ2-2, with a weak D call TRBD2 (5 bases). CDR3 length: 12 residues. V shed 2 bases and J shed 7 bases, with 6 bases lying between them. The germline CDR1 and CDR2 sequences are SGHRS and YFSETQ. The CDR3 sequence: CASSFRGGELFF. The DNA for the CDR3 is TGCGCCAGCAGCTTTCGGGGCGGGGAGCTGTTTTTT.

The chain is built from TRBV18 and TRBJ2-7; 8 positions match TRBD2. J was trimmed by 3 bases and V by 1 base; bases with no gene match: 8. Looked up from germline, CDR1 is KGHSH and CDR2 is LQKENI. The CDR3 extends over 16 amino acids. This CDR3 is CASSPLSSGGFYEQYF. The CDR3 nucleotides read TGTGCCAGCTCACCACTTTCTTCGGGAGGGTTCTACGAGCAGTACTTC.